This T cell receptor beta chain was sequenced for a study of shared T cell receptors in the human thymus. CDR1 LGHNA and CDR2 YSLEER come from the germline V gene. The ends were cut back, 0 bases at V and 0 bases at J, with 9 bases in the middle. This CDR3 has 16 residues. The protocol was immunoSEQ multiplex PCR, while the TCRdb copy is restricted to in-frame clones and leaves out a portion. The sample contains about 660,000 clones, around 87% of which appear only once. The sample was also linked to a second study, of human thymus T cells. That work contributes: From resections taken during corrective heart surgery, the thymus tissue was obtained. Repertoires from thymus and blood appeared to show biased V and J gene usage.

The rearrangement joins TRBV4-3 to TRBJ1-3, with D unclear. The source is a boy in the first two years of life with a congenital heart defect. Sequenced sample: thymocytes. The chain's CDR3 is CASSQENLYSGNTIYF. CDR3 sequence (DNA): TGCGCCAGCAGCCAAGAAAACCTATACTCTGGAAACACCATATATTTT.